The entry below gives a single T cell receptor (beta chain) sequence along with its context. The target antigen is unknown. Researchers ran the PCR with 60 Vbeta and 13 Jbeta primers. The method was immunoSEQ multiplex PCR; TCRdb's version includes in-frame clones alone and lacks a portion of them. There are some 200,000 clones in the sample; 82% occur only once, and 6.5% lies in the top ten. This CDR3 spans 18 amino acids. CDR1 and CDR2 (germline): SGDLS, YYNGEE. Trimming removed 0 bases from V and 0 bases from J; junction bases left unmatched: 9. The sample is drawn from a study of cytomegalovirus exposure and HLA in healthy donors. General observations from the study: The study carried out a later analysis of TCR beta sequences. It associated some 18,000 of them with specific HLA alleles at a false discovery rate of 0.05.

The chain links TRBV9 to TRBJ2-5; TRBD1 matches at 9 bases. This clonotype originated in a woman between 45 and 65 years old in good health and CMV-seropositive. Source material: PBMCs. CDR3 in amino acids: CASSVGYTGGADQETQYF. For the CDR3, the DNA is TGTGCCAGCAGCGTAGGGTACACAGGGGGCGCAGACCAAGAGACCCAGTACTTC.